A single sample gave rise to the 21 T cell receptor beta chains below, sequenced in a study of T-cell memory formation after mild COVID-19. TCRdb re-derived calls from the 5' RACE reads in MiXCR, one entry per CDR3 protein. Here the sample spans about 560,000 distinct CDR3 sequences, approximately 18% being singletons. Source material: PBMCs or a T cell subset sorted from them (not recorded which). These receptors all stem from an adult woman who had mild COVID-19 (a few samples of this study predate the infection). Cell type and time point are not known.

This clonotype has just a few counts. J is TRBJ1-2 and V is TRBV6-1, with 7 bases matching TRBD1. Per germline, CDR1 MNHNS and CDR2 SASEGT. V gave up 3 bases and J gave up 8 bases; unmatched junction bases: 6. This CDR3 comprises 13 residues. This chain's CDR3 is CASSDRGGFGYTF. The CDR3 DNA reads TGTGCCAGCAGTGACAGGGGGGGATTCGGCTACACCTTC.

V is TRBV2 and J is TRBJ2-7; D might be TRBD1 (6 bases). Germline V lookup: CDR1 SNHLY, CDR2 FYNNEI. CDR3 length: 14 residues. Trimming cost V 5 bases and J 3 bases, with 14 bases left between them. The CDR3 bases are TGTGCCAGCAGTCAGGGGTCCTTGTTCTACGAGCAGTACTTC. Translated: CASSQGSLFYEQYF. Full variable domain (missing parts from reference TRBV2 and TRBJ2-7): EPEVTQTPSHQVTQMGQEVILRCVPISNHLYFYWYRQILGQKVEFLVSFYNNEISEKSEIFDDQFSVERPDGSNFTLKIRSTKLEDSAMYFCASSQGSLFYEQYFGPGTRLTVT.

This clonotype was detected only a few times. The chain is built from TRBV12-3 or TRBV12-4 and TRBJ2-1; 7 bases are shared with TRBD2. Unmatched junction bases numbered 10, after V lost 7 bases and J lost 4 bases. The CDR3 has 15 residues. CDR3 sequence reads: CASTLGRGAYNEQFF. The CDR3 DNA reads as TGTGCCAGCACCCTGGGGAGGGGCGCTTACAATGAGCAGTTCTTC.

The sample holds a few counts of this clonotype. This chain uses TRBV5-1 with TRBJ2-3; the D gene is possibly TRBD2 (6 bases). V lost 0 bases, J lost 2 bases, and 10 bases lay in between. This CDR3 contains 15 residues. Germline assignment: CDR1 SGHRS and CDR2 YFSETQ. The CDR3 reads CASSLEGLPTDTQYF. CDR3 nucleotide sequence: TGCGCCAGCAGCTTGGAGGGACTTCCCACAGATACGCAGTATTTT.

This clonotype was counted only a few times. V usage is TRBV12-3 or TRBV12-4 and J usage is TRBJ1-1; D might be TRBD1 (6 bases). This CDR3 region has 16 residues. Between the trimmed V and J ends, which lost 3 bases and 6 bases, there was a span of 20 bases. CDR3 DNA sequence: TGTGCCAGCAGTTTGGTAGGACAGAAGCTCTACGCTGAAGCTTTCTTT. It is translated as CASSLVGQKLYAEAFF.

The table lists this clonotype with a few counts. CDR3 DNA: TGCAGTGCTAGAGTGCCGGGACAGGGTTACGTCGAGCAGTACTTC. Translated, it gives CSARVPGQGYVEQYF. V usage is TRBV20-1 and J usage is TRBJ2-7; TRBD1 matches at 9 bases. This CDR3 spans 15 amino acids. V lost 1 base and J lost 6; bases outside the gene matches: 10. Germline V gene sequence: CDR1 DFQATT, CDR2 SNEGSKA (reference sequence).

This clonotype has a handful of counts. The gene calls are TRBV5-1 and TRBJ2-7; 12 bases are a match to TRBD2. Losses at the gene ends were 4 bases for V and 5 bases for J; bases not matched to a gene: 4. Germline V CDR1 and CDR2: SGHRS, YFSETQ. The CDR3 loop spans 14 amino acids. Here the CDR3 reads CASSPGLAGNEQYF. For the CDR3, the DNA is TGCGCCAGCAGCCCCGGACTAGCGGGAAACGAGCAGTACTTC.

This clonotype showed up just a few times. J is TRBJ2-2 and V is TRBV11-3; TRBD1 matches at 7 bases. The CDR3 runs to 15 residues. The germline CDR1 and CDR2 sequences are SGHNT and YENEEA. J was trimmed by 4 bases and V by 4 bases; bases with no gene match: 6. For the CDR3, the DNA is TGTGCCAGCAGCTCTAAGACAGGGATCACCGGGGAGCTGTTTTTT. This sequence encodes CASSSKTGITGELFF.

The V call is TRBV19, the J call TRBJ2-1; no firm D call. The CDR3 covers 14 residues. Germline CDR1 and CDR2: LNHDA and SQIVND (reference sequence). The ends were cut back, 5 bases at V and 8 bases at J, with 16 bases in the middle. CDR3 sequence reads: CASSPRSLTHEQFF. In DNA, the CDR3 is TGTGCCAGTAGTCCTCGGAGTCTAACCCATGAGCAGTTCTTC.

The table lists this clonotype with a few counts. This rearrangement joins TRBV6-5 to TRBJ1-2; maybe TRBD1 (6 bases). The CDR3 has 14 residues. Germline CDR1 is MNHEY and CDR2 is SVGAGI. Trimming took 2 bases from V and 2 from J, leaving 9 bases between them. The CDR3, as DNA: TGTGCCAGCAGTTACGAGCAGGGGAACTATGGCTACACCTTC. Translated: CASSYEQGNYGYTF.

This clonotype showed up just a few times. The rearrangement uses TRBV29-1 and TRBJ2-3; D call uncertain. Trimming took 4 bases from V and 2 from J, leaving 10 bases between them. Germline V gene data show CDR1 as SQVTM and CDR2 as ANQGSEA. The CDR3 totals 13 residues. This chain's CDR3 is CSVVPADTDTQYF. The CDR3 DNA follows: TGCAGCGTTGTTCCAGCAGACACAGATACGCAGTATTTT.

CDR3 DNA: TGCGCCAGCAGCTTGGCCGAAGGGGCCCAGCAGTACTTC. Its protein is CASSLAEGAQQYF. The genes are TRBV5-1 and TRBJ2-7, with D maybe TRBD1 (5 bases). The CDR3 has 13 amino acids. Trimming removed 0 bases from V and 8 bases from J, with 12 bases in between. Germline V CDR1 and CDR2: SGHRS, YFSETQ.

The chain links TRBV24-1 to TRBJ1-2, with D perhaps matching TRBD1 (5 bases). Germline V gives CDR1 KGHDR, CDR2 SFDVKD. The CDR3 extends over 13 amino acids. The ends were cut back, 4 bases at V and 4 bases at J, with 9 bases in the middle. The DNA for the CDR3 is TGTGCCACCAGTGACGGGGGAAGCTATGGCTACACCTTC. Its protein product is CATSDGGSYGYTF.

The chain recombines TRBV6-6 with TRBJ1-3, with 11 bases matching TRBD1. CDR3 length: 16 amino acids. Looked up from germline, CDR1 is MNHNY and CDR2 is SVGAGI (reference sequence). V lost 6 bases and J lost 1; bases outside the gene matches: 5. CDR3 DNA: TGTGCCAGCAGCTTCCGGGACAGGGGGTCTGGAAACACCATATATTTT. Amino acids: CASSFRDRGSGNTIYF.

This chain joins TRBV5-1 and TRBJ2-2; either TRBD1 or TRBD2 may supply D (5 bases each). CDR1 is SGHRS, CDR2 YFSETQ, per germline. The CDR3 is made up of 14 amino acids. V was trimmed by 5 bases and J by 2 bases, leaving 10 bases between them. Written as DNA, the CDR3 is TGCGCCAGCAGAGAGGGGACCAACACCGGGGAGCTGTTTTTT. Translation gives CASREGTNTGELFF.

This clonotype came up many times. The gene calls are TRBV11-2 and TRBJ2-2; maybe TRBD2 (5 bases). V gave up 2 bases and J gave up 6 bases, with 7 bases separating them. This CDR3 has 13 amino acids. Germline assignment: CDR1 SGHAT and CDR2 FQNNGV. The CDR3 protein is CASSLSGSGELFF. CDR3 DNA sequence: TGTGCCAGCAGCTTATCGGGGTCCGGGGAGCTGTTTTTT.

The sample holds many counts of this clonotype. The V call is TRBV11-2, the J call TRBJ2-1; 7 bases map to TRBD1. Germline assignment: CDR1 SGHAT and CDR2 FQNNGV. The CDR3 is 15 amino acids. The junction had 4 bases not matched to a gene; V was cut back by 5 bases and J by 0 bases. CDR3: CASSRPGGSYNEQFF. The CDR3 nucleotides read TGTGCCAGCAGCCGACCAGGGGGCTCCTACAATGAGCAGTTCTTC.

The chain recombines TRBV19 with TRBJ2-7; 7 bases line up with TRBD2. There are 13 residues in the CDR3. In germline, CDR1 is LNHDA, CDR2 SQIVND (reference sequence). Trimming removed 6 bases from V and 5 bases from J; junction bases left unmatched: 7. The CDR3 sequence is CASRRGIRDEQYF. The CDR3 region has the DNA TGTGCCAGTAGGCGGGGGATTCGGGACGAGCAGTACTTC.

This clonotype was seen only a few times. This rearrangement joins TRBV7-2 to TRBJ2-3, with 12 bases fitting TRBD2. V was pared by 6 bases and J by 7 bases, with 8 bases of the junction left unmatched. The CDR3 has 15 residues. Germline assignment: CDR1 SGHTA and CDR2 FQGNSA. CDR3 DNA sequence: TGTGCCAGCAGGCGGACTAGCGGGACCGCAAATACGCAGTATTTT. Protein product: CASRRTSGTANTQYF.

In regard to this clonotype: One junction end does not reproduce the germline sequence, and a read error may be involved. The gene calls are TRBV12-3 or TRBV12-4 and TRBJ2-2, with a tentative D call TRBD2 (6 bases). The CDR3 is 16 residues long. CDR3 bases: TGTGCCAGAAGTTTATCTGTGGGAGGCCACACCGGGGAGCTGTTTTTT. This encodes CARSLSVGGHTGELFF.

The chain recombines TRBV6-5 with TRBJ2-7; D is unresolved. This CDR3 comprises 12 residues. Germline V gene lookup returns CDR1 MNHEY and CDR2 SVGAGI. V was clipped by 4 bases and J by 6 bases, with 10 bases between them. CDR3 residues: CASSSRGGEQYF. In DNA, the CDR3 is TGTGCCAGCAGTTCCCGCGGCGGCGAGCAGTACTTC.